This TCR beta chain stems from a study of human versus mouse CDR3 diversity and MHC coevolution. Study at large: Samples had between roughly 0.6 x 10^7 and 1.8 x 10^7 valid reads.

Germline CDR1 MNHEY, CDR2 SMNVEV (reference sequence). CDR3 length equals 15 residues. V was pared by 5 bases and J by 2 bases, with 16 bases between. Sequencing was performed with immunoSEQ multiplex PCR; in TCRdb, only in-frame clones are kept and a portion is missing. Among 50,000 to 70,000 clones listed, around 94% were seen once. This clone was counted once. Sorting isolated naive CD4 T cells lacking CD45RO and expressing CD62L. The clonotype originates from a person in their sixties or seventies in good health. The sequenced material came from naive CD4+ T cells from blood. The subset denotes: CD45RO-negative CD62L-positive naive CD4 T cells. The chain employs TRBV27 and TRBJ2-7; D possibly corresponds to TRBD2 (6 bases). CDR3 in amino acids: CASSLMPAGTYEQYF. The CDR3 DNA reads TGTGCCAGCAGTCTTATGCCCGCGGGGACCTACGAGCAGTACTTC.